What follows describes a single T cell receptor (beta chain). What it recognizes is unknown. In germline, CDR1 is SGDLS, CDR2 YYNGEE. With V trimmed by 2 bases and J by 2 bases, 18 bases remained unmatched. This CDR3 is built from 19 residues. The sorted regulatory T cells were CD4+, CD25-high and CD127-low, with genomic DNA sequenced. The data were obtained in a study of regulatory and conventional T cells in RAG deficiency. The repertoire was sequenced with immunoSEQ multiplex PCR; TCRdb's copy has only in-frame clones and lacks some. The table includes around 10,000 clones, around 92% detected once. Study results and limitations: RAG-deficient patients showed markedly lower Shannon entropy and higher Simpson indices than control T-cell subsets. In Omenn syndrome, Treg and Tconv repertoires overlapped >90%. Treg unique TCR beta sequences were approximately 100-fold fewer in Omenn syndrome and CID/AS patients than controls.

These data were also filed under a second study, of regulatory T cells. From that second work: Amplification used 52 TRBV primers and 13 TRBJ primers. Patient repertoires had restricted TRB V-J pairs and skewed V and J usage, most in Tregs.

The gene calls are TRBV9 and TRBJ1-1, with 7 bases identical to TRBD1. The receptor was isolated from a human donor in good health. Sequencing was performed on Tregs sorted from blood. The CDR3 DNA is TGTGCCAGCAGCGTCGCCCGTCAGACGGACAGGATGAGCAACACTGAAGCTTTCTTT. Translated, it gives CASSVARQTDRMSNTEAFF.